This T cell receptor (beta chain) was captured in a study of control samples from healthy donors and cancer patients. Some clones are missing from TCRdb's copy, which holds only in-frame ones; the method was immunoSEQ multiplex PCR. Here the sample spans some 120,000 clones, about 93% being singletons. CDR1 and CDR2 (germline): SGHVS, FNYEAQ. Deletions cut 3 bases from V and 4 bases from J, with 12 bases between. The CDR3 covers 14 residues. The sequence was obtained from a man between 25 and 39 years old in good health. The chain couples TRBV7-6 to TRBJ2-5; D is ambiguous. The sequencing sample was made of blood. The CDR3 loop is CASSLVRQGETQYF. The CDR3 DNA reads TGTGCCAGCAGCTTGGTCCGACAAGGAGAGACCCAGTACTTC.